This T cell receptor beta chain was profiled in a study of T cell repertoires in cytomegalovirus infection. Turning to the study itself: Use of recently identified HLA-C-restricted and well-studied HLA-B-restricted CMV epitopes was part of the study. Study observations and caveats: Predominance within the ex vivo response was attributable to HLA-C-restricted CMV-specific TCR beta clonotypes.

As regards this clonotype: Its specificity is unknown.

Germline lookup yields CDR1 MNHEY and CDR2 SVGEGT. V dropped 4 bases and J dropped 7; count of bases not matched to a gene: 15. The CDR3 totals 17 residues. TCRdb re-analysed the reads in MiXCR, keeping a single row per CDR3 protein. The top ten hold around 15% of the sample, which has approximately 910,000 distinct CDR3 sequences, around 31% seen once. The source of this sequence is a human donor in good health (CMV status not recorded). Some clones in this sample may be carry-over from other donors' samples. The chain employs TRBV6-2 or TRBV6-3 and TRBJ2-7; 11 bases are shared with TRBD1. The sample was cultured CD8+ T cells from PBMCs, taken from culture after CMV antigen stimulation. CDR3 residues: CASSWDRGKQRSTEQYF. For the CDR3, the DNA is TGTGCCAGCAGTTGGGACAGGGGGAAACAACGCTCTACGGAGCAGTACTTC.